This entry lists 9 T cell receptor beta chains sequenced from one sample in a study of T cells in Graves' hyperthyroidism and ophthalmopathy. The TCR beta CDR3 regions underwent amplification using RNA transcripts as the source. Researchers ran a first-round RT-PCR on the TCR CDR3 using the HTBI primer set. MiXCR, applied by TCRdb to the multiplex PCR reads, yields one record per CDR3 protein. The top ten hold under 35% of the sample, which has fewer than 250,000 distinct CDR3 sequences, 16% seen once. The sequenced sample consisted of blood. The receptors come from a woman under 30 with Graves' ophthalmopathy.

This clonotype was counted many times. The chain employs TRBV20-1 and TRBJ2-7; 7 bases fit TRBD1. With V trimmed by 5 bases and J by 0 bases, 10 bases remained unmatched. The CDR3 totals 15 residues. Germline CDR1 reads DFQATT; CDR2 reads SNEGSKA (reference sequence). CDR3 loop: CSALDRDLSSYEQYF. Here the CDR3 DNA reads TGCAGTGCTCTTGACAGGGACCTAAGCTCCTACGAGCAGTACTTC.

The chain uses TRBV20-1 and TRBJ1-2; possible D gene TRBD1, 6 bases. V was pared by 2 bases and J by 2 bases, with 18 bases between. The CDR3 spans 16 residues. Germline CDR1 is DFQATT and CDR2 is SNEGSKA (reference sequence). CDR3 coding DNA: TGCAGTGCTAGACTCCCGACCGGGACACCGAACTATGGCTACACCTTC. Translating gives CSARLPTGTPNYGYTF.

This clonotype was counted ten times or more. This chain connects TRBV20-1 to TRBJ2-1; TRBD2 matches at 11 bases. The CDR3 runs 13 residues. The V segment lost 6 bases and the J segment 8 bases; nucleotides outside the gene matches: 6. CDR1 is DFQATT, CDR2 SNEGSKA, per germline (reference sequence). The CDR3 nucleotides are TGCAGTGCCACTAGCGGGAGCGTCGATGAGCAGTTCTTC. Translation gives CSATSGSVDEQFF.

This clonotype has just a few counts. This sequence may be a read error, since a much larger clone differs from it by one base. The gene calls are TRBV30 and TRBJ1-2, with TRBD1 as a possible D gene (5 bases). CDR1 GTSNPN and CDR2 SVGIG come from the germline V gene (reference sequence). This CDR3 region has 16 residues. Trimming cost V 5 bases and J 1 base, with 20 bases left between them. The CDR3 reads CAWLRRWGEGNYGYTF. The CDR3 DNA reads as TGTGCCTGGTTACGCAGGTGGGGGGAAGGTAACTATGGCTACACCTTC.

There are many counts of this clonotype. The gene calls are TRBV19 and TRBJ1-1; a weak D match, TRBD1 (5 bases). V gave up 2 bases and J gave up 0 bases, with 13 bases separating them. The CDR3 is 16 amino acids. Germline V gene sequence: CDR1 LNHDA, CDR2 SQIVND (reference sequence). Here the CDR3 reads CASSIKGNWVNTEAFF. CDR3 DNA: TGTGCCAGTAGTATAAAGGGGAATTGGGTGAACACTGAAGCTTTCTTT.

This clonotype was observed at least ten times. J is TRBJ2-7 and V is TRBV9; TRBD2 aligns across 7 bases. The V gene end was trimmed by 3 bases and the J gene end by 7 bases; junction bases not matched to a gene: 7. CDR1 SGDLS and CDR2 YYNGEE come from the germline V gene. The CDR3 runs 13 residues. CDR3 protein: CASSALGREEQYF. CDR3 nucleotide sequence: TGTGCCAGCAGCGCGTTGGGGAGGGAGGAGCAGTACTTC.

This clonotype was seen at least ten times. For the CDR3, the DNA is TGTGCCAGCAGCCCCCACGGAGCCGGTGGGGAGCTGTTTTTT. It is translated as CASSPHGAGGELFF. The chain is built from TRBV7-3 and TRBJ2-2; D remains unclear. This CDR3 is built from 14 residues. Trimming took 5 bases from V and 8 from J, leaving 15 bases between them. The germline V gene has CDR1 SGHTA and CDR2 FQGTGA.

This clonotype appeared a single time. The genes are TRBV11-2 and TRBJ2-7; D gene ambiguous. CDR1 and CDR2 from the germline V gene are SGHAT and FQNNGV. Between the trimmed V and J ends, which lost 1 base and 3 bases, there was a span of 10 bases. The CDR3 spans 14 residues. CDR3 loop: CASSLATGLYEQYF. CDR3 bases: TGTGCCAGCAGCTTAGCTACGGGCCTCTACGAGCAGTACTTC.

This clonotype occurred many times. The junction shows a germline mismatch at one end, possibly a read error. V gene TRBV3-1 combines with J gene TRBJ2-5; D uncertain. Germline values: CDR1 LGHDT, CDR2 YNNKEL (reference sequence). CDR3 length: 14 residues. Here the CDR3 reads CASSQDGTQGTQYF. The CDR3 coding sequence is TGTGCCAGCAGCCAAGATGGCACTCAAGGGACCCAGTACTTC.